This T cell receptor (beta chain) comes out of a study of blood T cell repertoires in COVID-19. Study details: Whether acute or convalescent, the COVID-19 samples came from the United States, Italy and Spain. Sample material is recorded as cDNA or gDNA derived from T cells, B-cell-depleted T cells, or PBMCs.

Authors' methods: The assay estimated nucleated cells by amplifying reference gene primers. The repertoire was sequenced with immunoSEQ multiplex PCR; TCRdb's copy has only in-frame clones and lacks some. V, J and clone size reflect that table, while D and trimming were determined from the DNA. This table holds approximately 150,000 clones, approximately 80% found once. CDR3 length: 11 residues. V dropped 6 bases and J dropped 3 bases, with 4 bases sitting between them. This chain connects TRBV12-3 or TRBV12-4 to TRBJ2-3; D not certain. The receptor comes from a human donor in a cohort sampled during active COVID-19. Source material: peripheral blood. This CDR3 reads CASSYTDTQYF. The CDR3 DNA follows: TGTGCCAGCAGCTATACAGATACGCAGTATTTT.